This T cell receptor beta chain came from a study of human T cells and chemical hapten exposure (dated by TCRdb to the early 2020s). For the wider study: For sensitization, 2% DPC in acetone was applied to a roughly 2 cm by roughly 2 cm area of upper inner arm skin. The study tracked peripheral blood TCR repertoire changes in vivo during primary and secondary sensitization to the hapten diphenylcyclopropenone (DPC) in alopecia patients. Libraries were pooled for sequencing, and variation in per-sample TCR yields was attributed mainly to small differences in library volumes within the pool. Blood for TCR sequencing was provided by twenty-nine alopecia patients at one to four time points (pre-sensitization, 2, 6 and 24 weeks). The mostly female patient cohort included alopecia areata with under or over 50% scalp involvement, alopecia totalis and alopecia universalis. Throughout the roughly 24-week study period, patients were also given weekly therapeutic DPC doses on the scalp. Patch testing on the upper back used Finn chambers containing 0.01% DPC, with scoring done after 6 days according to International Contact Dermatitis Research Group standards. Blood samples were taken from patients before sensitization (week 0) and then at 2, 6 and about 24 weeks after DPC sensitization. Paper-wide results and their limitations: The number of PT1 expanded TCRs positively correlated with patch test score, significant at thresholds 8, 16 and 32 but not 4. After repeated subsampling, the strength of the expansion versus patch-test correlation and the threshold at which it became significant changed. Significantly more large CDR3 similarity clusters were formed by expanded TCRs than by pre-sensitization or healthy control sets, consistent with antigen-driven responses. No change with DPC sensitization was found in the number of TCRs above 1 in 1000 frequency, and no evidence of global repertoire structure alterations was found. Alopecia, a presumed autoimmune disease, was present in all patients, so the immune response of the patients might differ from that of healthy individuals.

According to the study, the label for this sample's time point signals: patch test 3, about 24 weeks after DPC sensitization. According to the study, the label for this sample's treatment or condition signals: therapeutic diphenylcyclopropenone sensitization with weekly scalp DPC. Blood at each patch-test visit was drawn before the patch test was applied. Eligible patients were aged 18 to 70, diagnosed with alopecia, deemed suitable for DPC therapy, and excluded if pregnant. Total RNA was isolated from unfractionated whole blood collected in Tempus Blood RNA tubes. The CDR3 starts with the cysteine, ends with the phenylalanine, and has 12 residues. Only the CDR3 portion is preserved as DNA: 36 bases, with reading frame beginning at the first base. Reading the germline V gene gives CDR1 MNHNS and CDR2 SASEGT. Trimming removed 4 bases from V and 4 bases from J, leaving 8 bases between the germline ends.

The library came from RACE. Sequencing instrument: NextSeq 500. During library preparation, unique molecular identifiers were attached to individual cDNA molecules so that TCRs could be counted quantitatively and reproducibly. Each blood RNA sample was used to sequence both TCR alpha and TCR beta chains. In the source study's methods: Samples had a median of approximately 96,000 TCRs, with a range from about 23,224 to 750,000. The Decombinator software suite was used to annotate V, J and CDR3 in the TCR reads. For the PS versus PT1 abundance plots, all samples were subsampled to the same number of TCRs (28,000). Expanded TCRs were defined as absent before sensitization and observed at least eight times at the 2-week time point. The public reads were quality trimmed at Q25 with fastp and then assembled into clones with MiXCR by TCRdb, keeping productive beta chains. Duplicate CDR3 protein sequences are folded into a single record with the most common DNA and genes. TCRdb's processing, not the authors' own work, is the source of the V and J calls. This sample gives some 79,000 distinct CDR3 sequences in total; less than 14% of them show up just once. The ten largest make up over 3.5% of the sample.

This clonotype was detected a few times. Its antigen has not been determined. Per-base qualities were not stored, and no clone one base away is much larger. The specimen was whole blood, collected in connection with sensitization to the hapten diphenylcyclopropenone (DPC). This TCR was sampled from a woman aged 45-65 years with alopecia areata. Some clones in this sample may be carry-over from other donors' samples. The sequence links TRBV6-1 to TRBJ2-7; perhaps TRBD2 is the D gene, with 6 bases matching. This receptor has the CDR3 CASSVRGYEQYF. Here is the DNA: TGTGCCAGCAGTGTCCGGGGGTACGAGCAGTACTTC.